This note documents a single T cell receptor beta chain sequence. PCR involved 60 Vbeta and 13 Jbeta primers. Assay used: immunoSEQ multiplex PCR; TCRdb lists only in-frame clones, some missing. Here the sample table reports some 60,000 clones. The V and J ends lost 3 bases and 0 bases respectively, with 9 bases between them. Germline loops: CDR1 LNHNV, CDR2 YYDKDF (reference sequence). The CDR3 sequence is 14 residues long. This record comes from a study of cytomegalovirus exposure and HLA in healthy donors. Looking at the study overall: Researchers previously reported finding 90 million to 130 million unique TCR beta sequences from some 180 million T cells.

The receptor was derived from a male donor in good health and CMV-seronegative. The chain links TRBV15 to TRBJ2-7, with D possibly TRBD2 on 5 matching bases. Sequenced sample: PBMCs. The DNA of the CDR3 is TGTGCCACCAGCAGGTTTGGGAGCTCCTACGAGCAGTACTTC. Translation: CATSRFGSSYEQYF.